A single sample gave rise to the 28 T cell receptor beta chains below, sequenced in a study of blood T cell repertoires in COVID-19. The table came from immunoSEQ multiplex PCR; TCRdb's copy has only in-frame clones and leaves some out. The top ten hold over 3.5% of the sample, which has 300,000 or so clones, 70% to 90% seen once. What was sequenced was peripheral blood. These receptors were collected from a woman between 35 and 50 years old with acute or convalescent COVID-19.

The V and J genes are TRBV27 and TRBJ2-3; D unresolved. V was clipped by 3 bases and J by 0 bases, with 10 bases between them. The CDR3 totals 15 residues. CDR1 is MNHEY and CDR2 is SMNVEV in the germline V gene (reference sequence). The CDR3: CASSFSQFSTDTQYF. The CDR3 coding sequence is TGTGCCAGCAGTTTCTCTCAGTTTAGCACAGATACGCAGTATTTT.

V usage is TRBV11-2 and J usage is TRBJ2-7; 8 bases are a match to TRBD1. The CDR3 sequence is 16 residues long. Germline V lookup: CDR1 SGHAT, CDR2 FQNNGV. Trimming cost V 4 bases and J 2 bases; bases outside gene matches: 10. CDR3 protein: CASSSTWQGATYEQYV. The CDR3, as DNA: TGTGCCAGCAGCTCCACTTGGCAGGGGGCTACCTACGAGCAGTACGTC.

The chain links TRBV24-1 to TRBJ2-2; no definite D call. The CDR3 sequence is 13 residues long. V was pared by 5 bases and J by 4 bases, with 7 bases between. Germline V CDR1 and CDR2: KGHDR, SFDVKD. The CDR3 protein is CATSVLVTGELFF. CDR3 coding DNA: TGTGCCACCAGTGTCCTTGTCACCGGGGAGCTGTTTTTT.

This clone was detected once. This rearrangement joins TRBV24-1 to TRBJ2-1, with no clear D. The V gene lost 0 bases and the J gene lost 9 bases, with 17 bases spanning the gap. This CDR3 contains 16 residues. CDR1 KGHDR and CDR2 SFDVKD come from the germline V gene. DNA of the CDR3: TGTGCCACCAGTGATTTGATGGGCGCGCACCGCCGTGAGCAGTTCTTC. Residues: CATSDLMGAHRREQFF.

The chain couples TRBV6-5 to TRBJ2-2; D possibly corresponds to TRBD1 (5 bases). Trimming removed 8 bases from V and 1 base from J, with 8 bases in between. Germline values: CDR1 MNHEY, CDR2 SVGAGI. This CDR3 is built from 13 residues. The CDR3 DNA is TGTGCCAGCGTACAGGTGAACACCGGGGAGCTGTTTTTT. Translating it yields CASVQVNTGELFF.

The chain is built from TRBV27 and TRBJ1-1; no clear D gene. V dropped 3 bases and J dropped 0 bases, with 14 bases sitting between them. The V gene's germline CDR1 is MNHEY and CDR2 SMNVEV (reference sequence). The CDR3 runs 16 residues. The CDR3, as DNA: TGTGCCAGCAGTTTTACCGCGACTCGAGTGAACACTGAAGCTTTCTTT. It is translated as CASSFTATRVNTEAFF.

The CDR3 is CASSQRQGSGELFF. The CDR3 DNA reads TGTGCCAGCAGCCAAAGACAGGGTTCCGGGGAGCTGTTTTTT. The chain links TRBV14 to TRBJ2-2; 7 nucleotides match TRBD1. CDR1 SGHDN and CDR2 FVKESK come from the germline V gene. The V gene end was trimmed by 2 bases and the J gene end by 6 bases; junction bases not matched to a gene: 3. The CDR3 totals 14 residues.

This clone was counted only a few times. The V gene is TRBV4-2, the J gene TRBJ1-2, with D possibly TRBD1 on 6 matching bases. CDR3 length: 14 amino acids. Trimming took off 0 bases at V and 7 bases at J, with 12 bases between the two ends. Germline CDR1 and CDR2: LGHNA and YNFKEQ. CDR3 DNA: TGTGCCAGCAGCCAAGATAAAAGGGGGACTGGCTACACCTTC. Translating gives CASSQDKRGTGYTF.

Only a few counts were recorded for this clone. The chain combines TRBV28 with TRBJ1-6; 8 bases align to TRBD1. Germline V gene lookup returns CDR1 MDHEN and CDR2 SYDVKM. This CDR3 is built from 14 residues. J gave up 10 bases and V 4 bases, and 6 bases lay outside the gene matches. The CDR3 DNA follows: TGTGCCAGCAGTTCTCCGGGACAGGCCTCACCCCTCCACTTT. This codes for CASSSPGQASPLHF.

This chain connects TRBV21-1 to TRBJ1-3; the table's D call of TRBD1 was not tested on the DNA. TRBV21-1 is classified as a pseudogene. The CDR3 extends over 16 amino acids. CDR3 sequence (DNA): TGTGCCAGCAGCAAAGGGAGAGACAGCTCTGGAAACACCATATATTTT. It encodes CASSKGRDSSGNTIYF.

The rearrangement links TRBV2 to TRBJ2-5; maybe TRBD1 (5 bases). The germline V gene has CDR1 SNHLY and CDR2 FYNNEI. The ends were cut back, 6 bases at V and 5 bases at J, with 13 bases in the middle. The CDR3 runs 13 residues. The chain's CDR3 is CASRGREWETQYF. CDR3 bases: TGTGCCAGCAGGGGCAGGGAATGGGAGACCCAGTACTTC.

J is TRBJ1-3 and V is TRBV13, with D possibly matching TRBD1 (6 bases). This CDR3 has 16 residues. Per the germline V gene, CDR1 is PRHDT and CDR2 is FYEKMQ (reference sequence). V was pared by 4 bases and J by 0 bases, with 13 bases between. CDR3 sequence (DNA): TGTGCCAGCAGCTCCTGGGGGCAGCACTCTGGAAACACCATATATTTT. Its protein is CASSSWGQHSGNTIYF.

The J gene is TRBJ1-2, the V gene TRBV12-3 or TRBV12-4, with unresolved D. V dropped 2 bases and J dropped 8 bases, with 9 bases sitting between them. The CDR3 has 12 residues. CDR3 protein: CASSLRSWGYTF. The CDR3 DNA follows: TGTGCCAGCAGTTTAAGGAGCTGGGGCTACACCTTC.

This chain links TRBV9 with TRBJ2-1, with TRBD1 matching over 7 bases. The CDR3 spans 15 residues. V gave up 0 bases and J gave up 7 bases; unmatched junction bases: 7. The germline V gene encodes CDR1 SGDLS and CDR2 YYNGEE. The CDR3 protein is CASSVAGGVPNEQFF. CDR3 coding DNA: TGTGCCAGCAGCGTAGCAGGGGGAGTACCTAATGAGCAGTTCTTC.

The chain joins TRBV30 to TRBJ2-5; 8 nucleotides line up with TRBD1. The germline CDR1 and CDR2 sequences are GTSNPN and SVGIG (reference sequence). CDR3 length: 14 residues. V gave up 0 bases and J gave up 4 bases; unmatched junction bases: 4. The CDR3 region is CAWSVSGTGETQYF. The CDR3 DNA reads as TGTGCCTGGAGTGTATCCGGGACAGGAGAGACCCAGTACTTC.

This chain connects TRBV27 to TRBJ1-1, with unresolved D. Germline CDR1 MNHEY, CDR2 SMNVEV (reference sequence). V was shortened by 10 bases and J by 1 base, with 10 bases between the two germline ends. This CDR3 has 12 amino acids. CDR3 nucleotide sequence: TGTGCCACGAGAGCCCCGAACACTGAAGCTTTCTTT. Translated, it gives CATRAPNTEAFF.

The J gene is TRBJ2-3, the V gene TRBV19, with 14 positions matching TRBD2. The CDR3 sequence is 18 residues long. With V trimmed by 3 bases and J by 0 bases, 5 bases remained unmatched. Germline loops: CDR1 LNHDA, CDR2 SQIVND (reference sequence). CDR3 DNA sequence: TGTGCCAGTAGTATCGGGACTAGCGGGGGCGTTAGCACAGATACGCAGTATTTT. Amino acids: CASSIGTSGGVSTDTQYF.

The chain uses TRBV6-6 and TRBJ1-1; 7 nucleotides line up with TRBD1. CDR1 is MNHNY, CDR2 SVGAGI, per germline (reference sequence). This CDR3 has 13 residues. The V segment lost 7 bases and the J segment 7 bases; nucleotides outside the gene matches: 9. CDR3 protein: CASTPKGAGEAFF. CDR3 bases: TGTGCCAGCACCCCGAAGGGGGCGGGTGAAGCTTTCTTT.

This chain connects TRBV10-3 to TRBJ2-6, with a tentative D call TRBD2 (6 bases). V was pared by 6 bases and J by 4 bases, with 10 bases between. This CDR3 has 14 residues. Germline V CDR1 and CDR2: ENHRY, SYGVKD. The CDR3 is CAIRLASGANVLTF. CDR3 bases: TGTGCCATCAGGCTAGCGTCCGGGGCCAACGTCCTGACTTTC.

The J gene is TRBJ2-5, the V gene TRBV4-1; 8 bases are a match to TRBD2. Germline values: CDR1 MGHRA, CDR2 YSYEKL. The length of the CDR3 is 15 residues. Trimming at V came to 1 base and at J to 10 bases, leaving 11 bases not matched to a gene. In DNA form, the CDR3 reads TGCGCCAGCAGCCAAGCGGGGGGGCCCCAATATGGCCAGTACTTC. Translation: CASSQAGGPQYGQYF.

The DNA of the CDR3 is TGTGCCAGCAGTGAAGAGGGACAGCCCGCGGGTGAAAAACTGTTTTTT. This codes for CASSEEGQPAGEKLFF. V and J are TRBV25-1 and TRBJ1-4; 7 bases agree with TRBD1. Losses at the gene ends were 2 bases for V and 7 bases for J; bases not matched to a gene: 10. Germline V gene lookup returns CDR1 MGHDK and CDR2 SYGVNS. The CDR3 extends over 16 amino acids.

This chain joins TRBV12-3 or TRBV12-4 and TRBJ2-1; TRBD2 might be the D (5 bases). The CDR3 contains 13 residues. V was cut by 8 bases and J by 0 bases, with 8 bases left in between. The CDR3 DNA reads TGTGCCAGCCGGGATCTCTCCTACAATGAGCAGTTCTTC. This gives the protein CASRDLSYNEQFF.

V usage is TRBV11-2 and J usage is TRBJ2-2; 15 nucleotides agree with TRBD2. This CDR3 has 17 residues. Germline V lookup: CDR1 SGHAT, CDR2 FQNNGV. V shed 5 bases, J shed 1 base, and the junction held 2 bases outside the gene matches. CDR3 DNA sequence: TGTGCCAGCAGCCCGGGACTAGCGGGGGGGAACACCGGGGAGCTGTTTTTT. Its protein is CASSPGLAGGNTGELFF.

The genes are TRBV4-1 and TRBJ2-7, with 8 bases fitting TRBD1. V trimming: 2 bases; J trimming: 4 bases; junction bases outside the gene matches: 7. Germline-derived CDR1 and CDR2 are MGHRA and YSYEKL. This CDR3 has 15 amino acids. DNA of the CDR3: TGCGCCAGCAGCCAAACCGGGCAGGGGGCTTACGAGCAGTACGTC. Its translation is CASSQTGQGAYEQYV.

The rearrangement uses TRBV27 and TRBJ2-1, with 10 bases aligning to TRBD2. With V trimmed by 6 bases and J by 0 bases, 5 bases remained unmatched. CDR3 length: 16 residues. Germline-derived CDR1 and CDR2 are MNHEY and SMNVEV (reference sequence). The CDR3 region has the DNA TGTGCCAGCAGGGATTTAGCGGGGGGCTCCTACAATGAGCAGTTCTTC. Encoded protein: CASRDLAGGSYNEQFF.

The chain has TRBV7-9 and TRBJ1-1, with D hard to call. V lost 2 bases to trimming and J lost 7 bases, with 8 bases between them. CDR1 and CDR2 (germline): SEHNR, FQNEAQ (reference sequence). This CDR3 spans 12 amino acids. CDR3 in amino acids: CASSLYAVEAFF. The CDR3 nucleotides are TGTGCCAGCAGCTTATATGCAGTTGAAGCTTTCTTT.

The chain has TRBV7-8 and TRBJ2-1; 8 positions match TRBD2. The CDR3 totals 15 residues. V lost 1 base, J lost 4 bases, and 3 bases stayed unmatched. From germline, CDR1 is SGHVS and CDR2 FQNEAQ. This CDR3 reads CASSLEAGAYNEQFF. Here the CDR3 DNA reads TGTGCCAGCAGCTTAGAAGCGGGGGCGTACAATGAGCAGTTCTTC. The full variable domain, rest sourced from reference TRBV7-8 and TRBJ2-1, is GAGVSQSPRYKVAKRGQDVALRCDPISGHVSLFWYQQALGQGPEFLTYFQNEAQLDKSGLPSDRFFAERPEGSVSTLKIQRTQQEDSAVYLCASSLEAGAYNEQFFGPGTRLTVL.

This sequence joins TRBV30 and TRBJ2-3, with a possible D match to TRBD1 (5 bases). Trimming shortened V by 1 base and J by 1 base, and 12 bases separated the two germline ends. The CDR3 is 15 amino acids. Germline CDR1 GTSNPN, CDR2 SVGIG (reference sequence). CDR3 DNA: TGTGCCTGGAGTGAACCAGGGATCGGCACAGATACGCAGTATTTT. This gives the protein CAWSEPGIGTDTQYF.